This T cell receptor beta chain was observed in a study of cytomegalovirus exposure and HLA in healthy donors. Overall study: Inside one of the first data releases sat 80 million to 95 million unique TCRs taken from HLA-typed donors. Study-level points and caveats: Earlier findings revealed that most TCR beta V segments proved productive either about 87% or about 30% of the time. A few of the chains that were CMV-associated were confirmed in vitro to be specific for CMV antigens.

In this sample, this clone turned up once. Its antigen is not known. Germline CDR1 and CDR2: PRHDT and FYEKMQ (reference sequence). This CDR3 is 16 amino acids long. Trimming removed 2 bases at V and 4 bases at J, with 17 bases between. The PCR had 60 Vbeta and 13 Jbeta primers. Profiling relied on immunoSEQ multiplex PCR, and the TCRdb table lists in-frame clones only, not all of them. The data show roughly 130,000 clones, around 80% seen once. The sequenced sample consisted of PBMCs. The receptor comes from a young man in good health and CMV-seronegative. The chain recombines TRBV13 with TRBJ1-2, with D perhaps matching TRBD1 (6 bases). The DNA for the CDR3 is TGTGCCAGCAGCTTAAGGATCGCTCAGGGGTTCTATGGCTACACCTTC. Translated: CASSLRIAQGFYGYTF. The entire variable domain, with the rest obtained from reference TRBV13 and TRBJ1-2, is as follows: AAGVIQSPRHLIKEKRETATLKCYPIPRHDTVYWYQQGPGQDPQFLISFYEKMQSDKGSIPDRFSAQQFSDYHSELNMSSLELGDSALYFCASSLRIAQGFYGYTFGSGTRLTVV.